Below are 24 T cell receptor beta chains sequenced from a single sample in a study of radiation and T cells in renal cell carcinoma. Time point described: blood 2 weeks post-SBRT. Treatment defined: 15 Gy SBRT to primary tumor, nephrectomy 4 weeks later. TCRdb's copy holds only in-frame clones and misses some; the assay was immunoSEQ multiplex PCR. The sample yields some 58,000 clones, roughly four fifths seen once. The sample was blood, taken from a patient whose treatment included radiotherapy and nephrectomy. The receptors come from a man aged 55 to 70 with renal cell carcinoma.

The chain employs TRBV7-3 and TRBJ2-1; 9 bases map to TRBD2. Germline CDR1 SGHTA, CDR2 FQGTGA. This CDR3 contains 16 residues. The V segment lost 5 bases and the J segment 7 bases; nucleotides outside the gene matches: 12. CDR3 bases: TGTGCCAGCAGCCCCCTCCCCGCGGGAGGGCTAAATGAGCAGTTCTTC. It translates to CASSPLPAGGLNEQFF.

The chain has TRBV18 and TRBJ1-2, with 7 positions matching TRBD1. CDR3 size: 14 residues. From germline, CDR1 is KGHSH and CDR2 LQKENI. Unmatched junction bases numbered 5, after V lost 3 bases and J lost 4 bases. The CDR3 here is CASSPSGQVYGYTF. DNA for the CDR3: TGTGCCAGCTCACCGAGCGGACAGGTCTATGGCTACACCTTC.

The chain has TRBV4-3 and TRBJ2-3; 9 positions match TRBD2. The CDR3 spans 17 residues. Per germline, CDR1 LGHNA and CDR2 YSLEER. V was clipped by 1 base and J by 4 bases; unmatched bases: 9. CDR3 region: CASSQGYGAGGADTQYF. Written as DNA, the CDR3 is TGCGCCAGCAGCCAAGGGTATGGAGCGGGGGGCGCAGATACGCAGTATTTT.

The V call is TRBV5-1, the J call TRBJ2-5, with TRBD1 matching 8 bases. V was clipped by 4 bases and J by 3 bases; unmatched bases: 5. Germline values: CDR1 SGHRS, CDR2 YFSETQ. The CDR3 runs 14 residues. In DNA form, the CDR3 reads TGCGCCAGCAGCCTACCGACAGGGGAAGAGACCCAGTACTTC. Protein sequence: CASSLPTGEETQYF.

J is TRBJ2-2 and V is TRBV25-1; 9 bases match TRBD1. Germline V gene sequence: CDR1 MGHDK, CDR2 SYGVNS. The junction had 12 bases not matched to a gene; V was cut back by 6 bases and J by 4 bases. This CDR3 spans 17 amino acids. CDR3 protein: CASSEQNRGRGTGELFF. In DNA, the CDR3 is TGTGCCAGCAGCGAACAAAACAGGGGGCGCGGCACCGGGGAGCTGTTTTTT.

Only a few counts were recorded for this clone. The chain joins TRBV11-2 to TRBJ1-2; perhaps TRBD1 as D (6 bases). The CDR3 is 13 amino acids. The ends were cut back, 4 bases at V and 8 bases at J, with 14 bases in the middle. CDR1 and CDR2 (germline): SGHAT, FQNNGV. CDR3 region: CASSSVYRDGYTF. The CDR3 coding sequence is TGTGCCAGCAGCTCCGTTTACAGGGACGGCTACACCTTC.

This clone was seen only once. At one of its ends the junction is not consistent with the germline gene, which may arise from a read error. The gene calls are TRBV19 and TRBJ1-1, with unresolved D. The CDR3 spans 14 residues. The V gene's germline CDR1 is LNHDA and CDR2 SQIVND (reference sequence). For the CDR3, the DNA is TGTGCCAGTAGTATACCCCAAGGGAACGCTGAAGCTTTCTTT. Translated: CASSIPQGNAEAFF. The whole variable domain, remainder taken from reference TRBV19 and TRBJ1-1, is DGGITQSPKYLFRKEGQNVTLSCEQNLNHDAMYWYRQDPGQGLRLIYYSQIVNDFQKGDIAEGYSVSREKKESFPLTVTSAQKNPTAFYLCASSIPQGNAEAFFGQGTRLTVV.

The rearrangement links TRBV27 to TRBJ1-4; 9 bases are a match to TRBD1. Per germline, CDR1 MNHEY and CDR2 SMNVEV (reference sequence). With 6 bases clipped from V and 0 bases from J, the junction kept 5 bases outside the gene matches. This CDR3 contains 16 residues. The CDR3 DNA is TGTGCCAGCAGGGGACAGGGTGCTTCAACTAATGAAAAACTGTTTTTT. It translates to CASRGQGASTNEKLFF.

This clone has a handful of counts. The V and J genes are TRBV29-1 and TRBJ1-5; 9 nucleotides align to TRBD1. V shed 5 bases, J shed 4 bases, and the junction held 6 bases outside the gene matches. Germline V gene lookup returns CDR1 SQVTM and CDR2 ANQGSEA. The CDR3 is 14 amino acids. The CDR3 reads CSVTGTGKNQPQHF. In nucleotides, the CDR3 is TGCAGCGTTACGGGGACAGGGAAAAATCAGCCCCAGCATTTT.

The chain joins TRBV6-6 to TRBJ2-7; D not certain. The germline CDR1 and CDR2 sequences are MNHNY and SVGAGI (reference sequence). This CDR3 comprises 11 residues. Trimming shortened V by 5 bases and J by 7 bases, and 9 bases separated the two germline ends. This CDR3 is CASSELREQYV. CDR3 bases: TGTGCCAGCAGTGAACTGCGGGAGCAGTACGTC.

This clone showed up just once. The CDR3 DNA follows: TGCGCCAGCAGCTTCGGGGAGGGTACTGAAGCTTTCTTT. This sequence encodes CASSFGEGTEAFF. The chain combines TRBV5-1 with TRBJ1-1; D is unclear. The ends were cut back, 2 bases at V and 5 bases at J, with 10 bases in the middle. CDR3 length: 13 amino acids. Germline V lookup: CDR1 SGHRS, CDR2 YFSETQ. Based on the CDR3 plus reference TRBV5-1 and TRBJ1-1, the full variable domain is KAGVTQTPRYLIKTRGQQVTLSCSPISGHRSVSWYQQTPGQGLQFLFEYFSETQRNKGNFPGRFSGRQFSNSRSEMNVSTLELGDSALYLCASSFGEGTEAFFGQGTRLTVV.

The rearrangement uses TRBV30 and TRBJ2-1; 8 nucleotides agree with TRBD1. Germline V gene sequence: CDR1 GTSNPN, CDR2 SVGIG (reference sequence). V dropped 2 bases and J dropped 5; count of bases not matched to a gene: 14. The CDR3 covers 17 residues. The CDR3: CAWSPLGTGSLHNEQFF. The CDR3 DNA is TGTGCCTGGAGTCCACTTGGGACAGGCTCGCTCCACAATGAGCAGTTCTTC. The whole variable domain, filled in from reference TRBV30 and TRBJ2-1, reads SQTIHQWPATLVQPVGSPLSLECTVEGTSNPNLYWYRQAAGRGLQLLFYSVGIGQISSEVPQNLSASRPQDRQFILSSKKLLLSDSGFYLCAWSPLGTGSLHNEQFFGPGTRLTVL.

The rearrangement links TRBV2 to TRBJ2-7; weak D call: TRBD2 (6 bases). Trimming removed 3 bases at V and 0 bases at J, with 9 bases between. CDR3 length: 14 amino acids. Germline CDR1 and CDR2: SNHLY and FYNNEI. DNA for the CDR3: TGTGCCAGCAGTGATCCCGGGGGCTCCTACGAGCAGTACGTC. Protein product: CASSDPGGSYEQYV.

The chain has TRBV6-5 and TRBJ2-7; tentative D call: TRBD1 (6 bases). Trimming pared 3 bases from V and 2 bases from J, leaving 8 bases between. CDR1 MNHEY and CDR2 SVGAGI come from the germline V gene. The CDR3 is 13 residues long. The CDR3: CASSYGDTYEQYF. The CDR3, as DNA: TGTGCCAGCAGTTATGGGGACACCTACGAGCAGTACTTC.

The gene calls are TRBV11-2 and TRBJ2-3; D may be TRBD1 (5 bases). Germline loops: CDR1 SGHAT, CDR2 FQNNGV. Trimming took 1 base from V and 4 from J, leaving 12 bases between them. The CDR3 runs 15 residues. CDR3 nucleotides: TGTGCCAGCAGCTTAGGCAGGGCGGTGGCAGATACGCAGTATTTT. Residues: CASSLGRAVADTQYF.

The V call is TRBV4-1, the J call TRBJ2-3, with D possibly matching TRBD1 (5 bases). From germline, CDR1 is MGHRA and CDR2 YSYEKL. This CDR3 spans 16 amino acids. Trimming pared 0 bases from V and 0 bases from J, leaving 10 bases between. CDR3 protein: CASSQDSGLSTDTQYF. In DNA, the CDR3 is TGCGCCAGCAGCCAAGATTCAGGGCTGAGCACAGATACGCAGTATTTT.

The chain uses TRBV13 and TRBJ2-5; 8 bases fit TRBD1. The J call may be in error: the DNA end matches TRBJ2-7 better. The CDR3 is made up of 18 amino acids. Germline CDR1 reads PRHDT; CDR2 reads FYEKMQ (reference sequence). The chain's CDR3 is CASSLVGLPGQGIHEQYF. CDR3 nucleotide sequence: TGTGCCAGCAGCTTAGTGGGTCTTCCTGGACAGGGCATCCACGAGCAGTACTTC.

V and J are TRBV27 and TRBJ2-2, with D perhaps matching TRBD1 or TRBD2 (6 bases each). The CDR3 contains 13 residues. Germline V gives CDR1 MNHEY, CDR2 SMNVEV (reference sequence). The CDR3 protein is CAARGRVAGELFF. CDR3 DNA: TGTGCGGCACGGGGGCGGGTGGCCGGGGAGCTGTTTTTT.

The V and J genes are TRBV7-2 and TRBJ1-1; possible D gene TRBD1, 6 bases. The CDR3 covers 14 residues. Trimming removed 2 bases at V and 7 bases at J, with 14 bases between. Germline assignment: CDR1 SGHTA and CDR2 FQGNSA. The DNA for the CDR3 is TGTGCCAGCAGCTTACATGGGGGCAGGGATGAAGCTTTCTTT. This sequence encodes CASSLHGGRDEAFF.

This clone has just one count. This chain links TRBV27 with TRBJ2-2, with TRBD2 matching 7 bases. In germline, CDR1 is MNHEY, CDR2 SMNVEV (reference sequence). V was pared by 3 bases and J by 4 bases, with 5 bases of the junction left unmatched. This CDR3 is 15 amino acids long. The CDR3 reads CASSFLRGVTGELFF. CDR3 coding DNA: TGTGCCAGCAGTTTTCTTCGGGGGGTCACCGGGGAGCTGTTTTTT.

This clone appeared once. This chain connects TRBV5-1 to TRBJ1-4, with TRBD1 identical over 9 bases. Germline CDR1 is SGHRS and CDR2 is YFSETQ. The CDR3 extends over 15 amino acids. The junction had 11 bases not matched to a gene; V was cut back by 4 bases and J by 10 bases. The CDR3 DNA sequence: TGCGCCAGCAGCAACAGTACAGGGGGCGTCGTAAAACTGTTTTTT. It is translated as CASSNSTGGVVKLFF.

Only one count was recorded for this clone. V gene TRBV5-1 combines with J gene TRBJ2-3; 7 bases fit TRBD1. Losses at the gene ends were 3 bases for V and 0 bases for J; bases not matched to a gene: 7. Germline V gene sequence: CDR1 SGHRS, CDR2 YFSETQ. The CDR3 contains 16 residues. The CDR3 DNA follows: TGCGCCAGCAGCTCTACAGGGGATGTGAGCACAGATACGCAGTATTTT. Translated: CASSSTGDVSTDTQYF.

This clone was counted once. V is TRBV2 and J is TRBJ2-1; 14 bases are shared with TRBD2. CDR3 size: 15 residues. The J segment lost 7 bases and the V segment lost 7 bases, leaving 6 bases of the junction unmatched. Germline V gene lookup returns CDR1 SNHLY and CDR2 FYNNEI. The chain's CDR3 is CASKGLAGVRNEQFF. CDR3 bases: TGTGCCAGCAAGGGACTAGCGGGAGTAAGGAATGAGCAGTTCTTC. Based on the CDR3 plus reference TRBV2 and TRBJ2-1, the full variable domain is EPEVTQTPSHQVTQMGQEVILRCVPISNHLYFYWYRQILGQKVEFLVSFYNNEISEKSEIFDDQFSVERPDGSNFTLKIRSTKLEDSAMYFCASKGLAGVRNEQFFGPGTRLTVL.

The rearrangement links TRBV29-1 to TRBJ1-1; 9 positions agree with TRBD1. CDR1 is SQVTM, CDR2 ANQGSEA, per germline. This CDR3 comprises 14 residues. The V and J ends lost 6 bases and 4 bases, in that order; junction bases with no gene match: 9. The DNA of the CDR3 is TGCAGCGTGATCAGGGGACAGGGAAGCACTGAAGCTTTCTTT. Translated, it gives CSVIRGQGSTEAFF.